This TCR beta chain was recorded in a study of blood T cells in healthy people across ages. The study, taken as a whole, reports: Because donor CMV status was unknown, expanded clonotype changes were possibly confounded.

Combining a sample-barcoded 5' primer with a J-beta primer mix, a second PCR ran for roughly 7 to 11 cycles. TCRdb reanalysed the 5' RACE reads using MiXCR and keeps one entry per CDR3 protein. The sample consists of just under 550,000 distinct CDR3 sequences, 24% of them appearing once. Germline CDR1 MNHEY, CDR2 SMNVEV (reference sequence). The CDR3 loop spans 15 amino acids. V gave up 3 bases and J gave up 4 bases, with 16 bases separating them. A note on this clonotype: As yet, its antigen is unknown.

The data were also submitted as part of a second study, on T cells of mothers and their children. That study reports: Related mother-child pairs showed slightly, non-significantly higher overlap than unrelated pairs.

The source is a boy between 10 and 17 years old in good health. The sequenced sample consisted of blood. This rearrangement joins TRBV27 to TRBJ2-7, with D maybe TRBD1 (6 bases). In nucleotides, the CDR3 is TGTGCCAGCAGTTTCGTATCCGGACAGTCGTACGAGCAGTACTTC. Translation: CASSFVSGQSYEQYF.